The sequence of this T cell receptor (beta chain) was determined in a study of identical twins. This CDR3 has 18 residues. Trimming at V came to 3 bases and at J to 0 bases, leaving 10 bases not matched to a gene. Germline loops: CDR1 DFQATT, CDR2 SNEGSKA (reference sequence). Study results and caveats: The degree of excess twin sharing was weaker in beta out-of-frame sequences.

Many counts were recorded for this clonotype. Its antigen is undetermined. TCRdb independently ran MiXCR on the 5' RACE reads; one entry per CDR3 protein. The table records about 100,000 distinct CDR3 sequences, just under 6% of them present only once. This receptor was obtained from a woman between 45 and 60 years old in good health. The sequencing input was memory T cells sorted from blood. The chain combines TRBV20-1 with TRBJ2-4, with TRBD2 identical over 11 bases. The CDR3 is CSASSDSGRGIAKNIQYF. DNA for the CDR3: TGCAGTGCTAGCTCCGATAGCGGGAGGGGAATAGCCAAAAACATTCAGTACTTC.